Below, 15 T cell receptor beta chains from the same sample are listed, as sequenced in a study of breast tumors, draining lymph nodes, adjacent tissues. TCRdb fed the multiplex PCR reads into MiXCR, producing one record per CDR3 protein. Of about 220,000 distinct CDR3 sequences listed, less than 45% were seen once; the top ten hold over 3.5%. The lymph nodes were axillary draining lymph nodes from breast cancer patients. The specimen sequenced was axillary lymph node tissue. The receptor source for this set is a female donor with breast cancer. Some clones in this sample may be carry-over from other donors' samples.

This clonotype came up many times. The V gene is TRBV19, the J gene TRBJ1-5; 8 bases align to TRBD1. CDR3 length: 15 amino acids. Germline CDR1 reads LNHDA; CDR2 reads SQIVND (reference sequence). V was clipped by 6 bases and J by 4 bases; unmatched bases: 8. The CDR3 coding sequence is TGTGCCAGTAGAAGGGACAGGACCAGAAATCAGCCCCAGCATTTT. This gives the protein CASRRDRTRNQPQHF.

Points on this clonotype: This may arise from a read error, as a much more abundant clone is one base away. V is TRBV7-9 and J is TRBJ2-1; tentative D call: TRBD1 (6 bases). Germline V gene data show CDR1 as SEHNR and CDR2 as FQNEAQ (reference sequence). The CDR3 has 17 residues. CDR3 DNA sequence: TGTGCCAGCAACTTAGGGGGTTGGGGTCTCTCCTACAATGAGCAGTTCTTC. Translated, it gives CASNLGGWGLSYNEQFF.

The chain carries TRBV2 and TRBJ1-1; D may be TRBD1 (5 bases). The V end was cut by 2 bases, the J end by 11 bases, with 15 bases between. The CDR3 loop spans 13 amino acids. CDR1 is SNHLY and CDR2 is FYNNEI in the germline V gene. The CDR3 nucleotides are TGTGCCAGCAGTGAAAGTAAGCAGGGAGGGGCTTTCTTT. This translates into CASSESKQGGAFF.

This clonotype has at least ten counts. This chain links TRBV5-1 with TRBJ2-2, with 7 bases aligning to TRBD1. Per the germline V gene, CDR1 is SGHRS and CDR2 is YFSETQ. Trimming removed 5 bases from V and 0 bases from J; junction bases left unmatched: 4. CDR3 length: 15 residues. The CDR3 region has the DNA TGCGCCAGCAGGACGGGACAGCCGAACACCGGGGAGCTGTTTTTT. Amino acid sequence: CASRTGQPNTGELFF.

The chain is built from TRBV5-1 and TRBJ2-3; 7 bases line up with TRBD1. Unmatched junction bases numbered 7, after V lost 4 bases and J lost 2 bases. The CDR3 spans 15 residues. The germline V gene has CDR1 SGHRS and CDR2 YFSETQ. The CDR3 bases are TGCGCCAGCAGCCTAGGACAGGCTATCACAGATACGCAGTATTTT. The encoded protein is CASSLGQAITDTQYF.

The CDR3 DNA follows: TGTGCCAGCAGCCCGGACAGGGGGGAGGGTCTTGTAGAGACCCAGTACTTC. It yields the protein CASSPDRGEGLVETQYF. The J gene is TRBJ2-5, the V gene TRBV6-4; TRBD1 agrees at 10 bases. The V and J ends lost 6 bases and 4 bases, in that order; junction bases with no gene match: 14. The CDR3 sequence is 17 residues long. Germline V gene sequence: CDR1 MRHNA, CDR2 SNTAGT.

The chain uses TRBV20-1 and TRBJ2-1; D call uncertain. Trimming took off 3 bases at V and 1 base at J, with 13 bases between the two ends. Germline V CDR1 and CDR2: DFQATT, SNEGSKA (reference sequence). CDR3 size: 15 residues. CDR3 nucleotide sequence: TGCAGTGCTAGCAGCTTAGAAGGGTCCTACAATGAGCAGTTCTTC. Amino acid sequence: CSASSLEGSYNEQFF.

This rearrangement joins TRBV15 to TRBJ2-7, with 11 bases fitting TRBD2. CDR1 and CDR2 (germline): LNHNV, YYDKDF (reference sequence). With V trimmed by 3 bases and J by 2 bases, 6 bases remained unmatched. The CDR3 has 16 residues. CDR3 sequence (DNA): TGTGCCACCAGCAGTTCCGGGACTAGCGGAACCTACGAGCAGTACTTC. Translating it yields CATSSSGTSGTYEQYF. The full variable domain, with the rest looked up from reference TRBV15 and TRBJ2-7, is DAMVIQNPRYQVTQFGKPVTLSCSQTLNHNVMYWYQQKSSQAPKLLFHYYDKDFNNEADTPDNFQSRRPNTSFCFLDIRSPGLGDTAMYLCATSSSGTSGTYEQYFGPGTRLTVT.

The table lists this clonotype with a few counts. A much larger clone differs by one base, so this may be a read error. This CDR3 is CASSSWTSLNTGELLF. The DNA for the CDR3 is TGTGCCAGCAGTTCCTGGACTAGCCTGAACACCGGGGAGCTGCTTTTT. This rearrangement joins TRBV2 to TRBJ2-2, with 8 bases matching TRBD2. Germline V CDR1 and CDR2: SNHLY, FYNNEI. The CDR3 is 16 amino acids.

At least ten counts were recorded for this clonotype. The chain combines TRBV20-1 with TRBJ1-5; TRBD1 agrees at 9 bases. This CDR3 is 17 amino acids long. V was pared by 0 bases and J by 3 bases, with 9 bases of the junction left unmatched. Germline V gene data show CDR1 as DFQATT and CDR2 as SNEGSKA (reference sequence). In nucleotides, the CDR3 is TGCAGTGCTAGAGATGCACAGGGGGCGGGGCTCAATCAGCCCCAGCATTTT. Translation gives CSARDAQGAGLNQPQHF.

This clonotype was recorded at least ten times. The CDR3 here is CSAREEGSQPQHF. The CDR3 coding sequence is TGCAGTGCTAGAGAGGAGGGTAGTCAGCCCCAGCATTTT. The gene calls are TRBV20-1 and TRBJ1-5, with D uncertain. V lost 0 bases and J lost 6, with 9 bases in between. CDR3 size: 13 residues. Germline lookup yields CDR1 DFQATT and CDR2 SNEGSKA (reference sequence).

This clonotype was observed at least ten times. This chain connects TRBV6-6 to TRBJ2-3; weak D call: TRBD2 (5 bases). CDR1 and CDR2 (germline): MNHNY, SVGAGI (reference sequence). The V and J ends lost 6 bases and 0 bases respectively, with 13 bases between them. The CDR3 length is 15 residues. The CDR3, as DNA: TGTGCCAGCAGACAAGCGGACCCTAGCACAGATACGCAGTATTTT. Translating it yields CASRQADPSTDTQYF.

The chain carries TRBV7-2 and TRBJ2-7; D may match TRBD1 or TRBD2 (6 bases each). Trimming left V 3 bases short and J 4 bases short, with 19 bases between. The CDR3 sequence is 16 residues long. Germline-derived CDR1 and CDR2 are SGHTA and FQGNSA. The CDR3 DNA follows: TGTGCCAGCAGCTTGGGGGGTAGTGGGGGCCCATACGAGCAGTACTTC. This gives the protein CASSLGGSGGPYEQYF.

This clonotype was counted ten times or more. V gene TRBV12-3 or TRBV12-4 combines with J gene TRBJ2-5, with 14 bases lining up with TRBD2. This CDR3 comprises 15 residues. V gave up 6 bases and J gave up 7 bases; unmatched junction bases: 7. CDR3 nucleotides: TGTGCCAGCAGCCGAACCGGGACTAGCGGGGGGACCCAGTACTTC. This sequence encodes CASSRTGTSGGTQYF.

The sample holds a few counts of this clonotype. A much larger clone lies one base from this, so it may be a read error. The chain is built from TRBV10-2 and TRBJ2-2; D possibly corresponds to TRBD2 (7 bases). V lost 6 bases, J lost 6 bases, and 14 bases lay in between. The CDR3 contains 14 residues. The germline V gene has CDR1 WSHSY and CDR2 SAAADI. CDR3 DNA: TGCGCCAGCAGACGGGGGGCGAAGGCCGGGGAGCTGTTTTTT. It codes for CASRRGAKAGELFF.